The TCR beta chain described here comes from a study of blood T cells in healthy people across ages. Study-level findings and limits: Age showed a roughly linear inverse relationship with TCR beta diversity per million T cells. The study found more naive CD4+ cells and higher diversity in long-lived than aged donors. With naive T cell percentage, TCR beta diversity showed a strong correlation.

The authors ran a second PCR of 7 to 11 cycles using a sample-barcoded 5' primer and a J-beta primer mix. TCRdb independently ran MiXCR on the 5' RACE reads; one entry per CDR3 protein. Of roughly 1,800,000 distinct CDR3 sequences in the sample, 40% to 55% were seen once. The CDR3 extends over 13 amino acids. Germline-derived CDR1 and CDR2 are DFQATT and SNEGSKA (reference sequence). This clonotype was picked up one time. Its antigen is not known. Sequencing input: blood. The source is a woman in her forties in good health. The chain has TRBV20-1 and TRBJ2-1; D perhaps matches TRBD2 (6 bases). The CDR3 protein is CTLGGVGSNEQFF. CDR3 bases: TGCACCCTGGGGGGTGTGGGGTCCAATGAGCAGTTCTTC.